Shown below are 5 T cell receptor beta chains from a single sample sequenced in a study of CD8 T cells in ankylosing spondylitis (TCRdb year 2017). Libraries were prepared through 5' RACE. The sequencer listed for this sample is Illumina HiSeq 2500. TCRdb redid the processing of the public reads, applying fastp at Q25 and MiXCR, and retained in-frame beta chains. Each entry merges the rows of one CDR3 protein and shows their most common DNA and genes. Here the sample has about 160,000 distinct CDR3 sequences; 9.8% occur a single time. Jointly, the top ten make up around 16% of the sample. Sequencing input: blood, either unsorted or a sorted T cell fraction (not recorded which). Receptors originate from a female donor with ankylosing spondylitis or in good health (not recorded which).

This clonotype has more than one count but fewer than ten. This chain links TRBV5-1 with TRBJ2-7, with a tentative D call TRBD1 (6 bases). CDR3 length equals 13 residues. V was shortened by 4 bases and J by 7 bases, with 15 bases between the two germline ends. From germline, CDR1 is SGHRS and CDR2 YFSETQ. The CDR3 DNA reads as TGCGCCAGCAGCGGGCCAGGGGAGTTAGAGCAGTACTTC. This encodes CASSGPGELEQYF.

This clonotype was observed many times. The J gene is TRBJ2-1, the V gene TRBV10-3; D uncertain. Germline V gene sequence: CDR1 ENHRY, CDR2 SYGVKD. The CDR3 consists of 11 residues. V gave up 7 bases and J gave up 9 bases, with 10 bases separating them. The DNA of the CDR3 is TGTGCCATCAATGGGGATTCTGAGCAGTTCTTC. Translating gives CAINGDSEQFF.

This clonotype was counted at least ten times. This chain links TRBV12-3 or TRBV12-4 with TRBJ1-1; 10 bases match TRBD1. The V and J ends lost 3 bases and 6 bases, in that order; junction bases with no gene match: 4. The CDR3 runs to 14 residues. Here the CDR3 reads CASSLGGQGAEAFF. The CDR3 DNA reads TGTGCCAGCAGTTTGGGAGGACAGGGGGCTGAAGCTTTCTTT.

Worth noting for this clonotype: With a much larger clone just one base away, this may be a read error. The chain joins TRBV6-2 or TRBV6-3 to TRBJ2-2; 13 bases map to TRBD2. CDR3 size: 16 residues. Germline V gene lookup returns CDR1 MNHEY and CDR2 SVGEGT. The CDR3 coding sequence is TGTTCCAGCAGACCACTAGCGGGAGGGGACACCGGGGAGCTGTTTTTT. Translating it yields CSSRPLAGGDTGELFF.

This clonotype was found a few times. This chain links TRBV10-3 with TRBJ1-2; 7 nucleotides line up with TRBD1. Germline-derived CDR1 and CDR2 are ENHRY and SYGVKD. CDR3 length: 15 amino acids. Trimming cost V 9 bases and J 2 bases; bases outside gene matches: 12. CDR3 nucleotide sequence: TGTGCCATAAAGGGCTGGGACAGAAGAAACTATGGCTACACCTTC. Residues: CAIKGWDRRNYGYTF.